This T cell receptor beta chain was recovered during a study of T cell responses to AZD1222 COVID-19 vaccine. The V gene's germline CDR1 is SGHTA and CDR2 FQGTGA. The CDR3 extends over 15 amino acids. The V and J ends lost 6 bases and 3 bases, in that order; junction bases with no gene match: 10. Only in-frame clones appear in the TCRdb table, and some are missing; sequencing was by immunoSEQ multiplex PCR. The repertoire consists of over 150,000 clones, with around 90% occurring once and the leading ten covering 18%. This clonotype originated in an adult in good health. This chain joins TRBV7-3 and TRBJ2-7; 8 positions match TRBD1. The sequences come from peripheral blood, collected on day 0 of AZD1222 vaccination. DNA of the CDR3: TGTGCCAGCAGACTATCCGGGACAGGAGTCTACGAGCAGTACTTC. The encoded protein is CASRLSGTGVYEQYF.